The sequence of this T cell receptor (beta chain) was determined in a study of T-cell reconstitution after alpha-beta-depleted transplantation in children. Notes on the study in general: Some patients showed high day-60 TCRbeta diversity, which derived from surviving recipient T cells and thymic progenitors. From newly produced T cells came most of the T-cell counts and diversity one year after transplant. Reportedly, only several hundred clones from non-depleted graft cells drove alpha-beta T-cell counts at about two months.

CDR3 size: 15 residues. Germline V lookup: CDR1 DFQATT, CDR2 SNEGSKA (reference sequence). Germline trimming cut 4 bases from V and 5 bases from J; bases unmatched to any gene: 9. Comments on this clonotype: Its target is unknown.

The TCRbeta library incorporated unique molecular identifiers. TCRdb processed the PCR reads anew with MiXCR; each CDR3 protein has one entry. The repertoire holds hundreds of thousands of distinct CDR3 sequences, with about 12% as singletons. The chain has TRBV20-1 and TRBJ2-1; 9 nucleotides line up with TRBD2. This sequence originates from a girl aged 2 to 9 with congenital amegakaryocytic thrombocytopenia, due to receive a stem cell transplant. The sample was PBMCs, taken before TCRalphabeta/CD19-depleted stem cell transplant. The CDR3 nucleotides are TGCAGTGCTACTACTAGCGGGCCACTGGACAATGAGCAGTTCTTC. It specifies CSATTSGPLDNEQFF.